Shown below are 16 T cell receptor beta chains from a single sample sequenced in a study of T-cell memory formation after mild COVID-19. TCRdb re-called the 5' RACE reads through MiXCR, storing one row per CDR3 protein. The sample lists approximately 300,000 distinct CDR3 sequences, 15% occurring once. The sequenced sample consisted of PBMCs or a T cell subset sorted from them (not recorded which). These receptor sequences come from a man between 18 and 35 years old who had mild COVID-19 (a few samples of this study predate the infection). Cell type and time point are not known.

V is TRBV15 and J is TRBJ2-3, with D unclear. CDR1 is LNHNV and CDR2 is YYDKDF in the germline V gene (reference sequence). This CDR3 is built from 16 residues. V was trimmed by 3 bases and J by 2 bases, leaving 15 bases between them. CDR3 residues: CATSSPFPPATDTQYF. CDR3 nucleotides: TGTGCCACCAGCAGCCCTTTTCCGCCCGCCACAGATACGCAGTATTTT.

The J gene is TRBJ2-2, the V gene TRBV7-2, with 9 nucleotides matching TRBD1. Per germline, CDR1 SGHTA and CDR2 FQGNSA. The CDR3 is 17 residues long. The V and J ends lost 5 bases and 2 bases, in that order; junction bases with no gene match: 9. This CDR3 is CASSPQGQGTNTGELFF. The CDR3 DNA reads as TGTGCCAGCAGCCCGCAGGGACAGGGAACAAACACCGGGGAGCTGTTTTTT.

This clonotype was observed a handful of times. The CDR3 nucleotides are TGTGCCAGCAGACTACAGGGGTTCGGCACTGAAGCTTTCTTT. Encoded protein: CASRLQGFGTEAFF. The chain joins TRBV7-2 to TRBJ1-1, with 7 bases lining up with TRBD1. Germline CDR1 SGHTA, CDR2 FQGNSA. V lost 6 bases, J lost 4 bases, and 8 bases stayed unmatched. The CDR3 is 14 residues long.

V usage is TRBV4-2 and J usage is TRBJ2-1; D not resolved. Per the germline V gene, CDR1 is LGHNA and CDR2 is YNFKEQ. V lost 1 base to trimming and J lost 2 bases, with 9 bases between them. The CDR3 spans 15 residues. The CDR3 loop reads CASSQAQRTYNEQFF. In DNA form, the CDR3 reads TGTGCCAGCAGCCAAGCCCAGCGCACCTACAATGAGCAGTTCTTC.

This clonotype has more than one count but fewer than ten. This chain links TRBV28 with TRBJ2-7; the match to TRBD2 covers 11 bases. Germline values: CDR1 MDHEN, CDR2 SYDVKM. Unmatched junction bases numbered 9, after V lost 5 bases and J lost 6 bases. The CDR3 runs 15 residues. The CDR3 coding sequence is TGTGCCAGCAGTCGTCTAGCGGGGGGTCCCGGCGAGCAGTACGTC. This gives the protein CASSRLAGGPGEQYV.

This sequence joins TRBV5-1 and TRBJ1-1; TRBD1 might be the D (5 bases). V was clipped by 1 base and J by 5 bases, with 12 bases between them. Germline values: CDR1 SGHRS, CDR2 YFSETQ. The CDR3 length is 14 residues. CDR3 nucleotide sequence: TGCGCCAGCAGCTTGCAGGGTGCAGTAACTGAAGCTTTCTTT. As protein: CASSLQGAVTEAFF.

This chain connects TRBV20-1 to TRBJ1-1; D is unresolved. V lost 4 bases and J 5 bases, leaving 14 bases between the germline ends. CDR1 and CDR2 from the germline V gene are DFQATT and SNEGSKA (reference sequence). This CDR3 has 13 residues. CDR3 in amino acids: CSATRPEVTEAFF. The CDR3 DNA is TGCAGTGCTACCCGCCCGGAGGTGACTGAAGCTTTCTTT.

This clonotype was seen many times. The chain is built from TRBV29-1 and TRBJ1-5, with 8 bases lining up with TRBD1. The CDR3 extends over 13 amino acids. Germline-derived CDR1 and CDR2 are SQVTM and ANQGSEA. The ends lost 1 base at V and 6 bases at J; junction bases unmatched: 2. The CDR3 spells CSVEAGGGQPQHF. The CDR3 region has the DNA TGCAGCGTTGAAGCAGGGGGCGGTCAGCCCCAGCATTTT.

This sequence joins TRBV29-1 and TRBJ2-7, with D perhaps matching TRBD2 (5 bases). CDR3 length: 13 amino acids. Trimming took off 8 bases at V and 3 bases at J, with 17 bases between the two ends. The V gene's germline CDR1 is SQVTM and CDR2 ANQGSEA. CDR3 amino acids: CSTRCRDIYEQYV. The CDR3 DNA reads TGCAGCACAAGATGTCGGGATATCTACGAGCAGTACGTC.

The rearrangement joins TRBV5-1 to TRBJ2-1; the D gene is possibly TRBD1 (6 bases). CDR1 is SGHRS and CDR2 is YFSETQ in the germline V gene. This CDR3 has 14 residues. Trimming shortened V by 4 bases and J by 6 bases, and 14 bases separated the two germline ends. CDR3 sequence reads: CASSLGDTTNEQFF. The CDR3 bases are TGCGCCAGCAGCCTGGGGGACACGACCAATGAGCAGTTCTTC.

This clonotype was recorded a few times. The chain joins TRBV7-9 to TRBJ2-7; 7 positions match TRBD2. Trimming at V came to 5 bases and at J to 3 bases, leaving 7 bases not matched to a gene. Germline V gives CDR1 SEHNR, CDR2 FQNEAQ (reference sequence). This CDR3 has 14 residues. CDR3: CASSTSEMVYEQYF. The CDR3 nucleotides are TGTGCCAGCAGCACTAGCGAAATGGTCTACGAGCAGTACTTC.

This clonotype was counted between two and nine times. The CDR3 loop is CASSLNSYEQYV. CDR3 bases: TGTGCCAGCAGCTTAAATTCCTACGAGCAGTACGTC. This chain joins TRBV11-1 and TRBJ2-7; D is undetermined. Germline V gene lookup returns CDR1 SGHAT and CDR2 FQDESV (reference sequence). The germline V and J ends were trimmed by 2 bases and 1 base, with 3 bases remaining between them. CDR3 length: 12 residues.

This clonotype has at least ten counts. CDR3 nucleotide sequence: TGTGCCAGCAGTCAGTTAGGACAGGGTGGAGCTGAAGCTTTCTTT. Protein sequence: CASSQLGQGGAEAFF. The chain combines TRBV7-2 with TRBJ1-1; 8 nucleotides match TRBD1. CDR1 is SGHTA, CDR2 FQGNSA, per germline. The CDR3 is 15 residues long. With V trimmed by 6 bases and J by 6 bases, 12 bases remained unmatched. The variable domain in full, completed from reference TRBV7-2 and TRBJ1-1, reads GAGVSQSPSNKVTEKGKDVELRCDPISGHTALYWYRQSLGQGLEFLIYFQGNSAPDKSGLPSDRFSAERTGGSVSTLTIQRTQQEDSAVYLCASSQLGQGGAEAFFGQGTRLTVV.

This chain connects TRBV20-1 to TRBJ2-7; 7 nucleotides line up with TRBD1. CDR1 is DFQATT, CDR2 SNEGSKA, per germline (reference sequence). This CDR3 spans 14 amino acids. The trim removed 2 bases at V and 4 bases at J, leaving 8 bases unmatched. CDR3 loop: CSARTGTEPYEQYF. The CDR3 bases are TGCAGTGCTAGAACCGGGACAGAACCATACGAGCAGTACTTC.

The rearrangement uses TRBV12-3 or TRBV12-4 and TRBJ2-7; TRBD2 aligns across 7 bases. After removal of 3 bases from V and 3 bases from J, the junction contained 8 bases not matched to a gene. The CDR3 loop spans 15 amino acids. The CDR3 bases are TGTGCCAGCAGTTTGCATGGGGGGGTGGGCTACGAGCAGTACTTC. Its protein is CASSLHGGVGYEQYF.

This clonotype was counted only a few times. The chain employs TRBV4-1 and TRBJ2-5, with unresolved D. V dropped 3 bases and J dropped 1 base, with 15 bases sitting between them. This CDR3 has 16 amino acids. Germline assignment: CDR1 MGHRA and CDR2 YSYEKL. The CDR3 nucleotides read TGCGCCAGCAGCCACCCGAAGGAACAGTCCCAAGAGACCCAGTACTTC. Translation gives CASSHPKEQSQETQYF.